What follows are 14 T cell receptor beta chains derived from one specimen sequenced in a study of blood T cell repertoires in COVID-19. Sequenced by immunoSEQ multiplex PCR; TCRdb stores in-frame clones only, minus some. The data contain about 230,000 clones, 80% to 85% of them singletons. The material sequenced was peripheral blood. All receptors come from a man aged 35-49 years with acute or convalescent COVID-19.

The V call is TRBV9, the J call TRBJ2-7; perhaps TRBD1 as D (6 bases). CDR1 is SGDLS and CDR2 is YYNGEE in the germline V gene. V gave up 4 bases and J gave up 3 bases, with 17 bases separating them. The CDR3 runs to 15 residues. The CDR3 nucleotides read TGTGCCAGCAGCTCGAGAGGGGGTCTCCGCTACGAGCAGTACTTC. Translating it yields CASSSRGGLRYEQYF.

The gene calls are TRBV2 and TRBJ1-5; TRBD1 might be the D (6 bases). This CDR3 region has 15 residues. The germline gives CDR1 SNHLY, CDR2 FYNNEI. The ends were cut back, 8 bases at V and 4 bases at J, with 18 bases in the middle. The CDR3: CASSDSPTSNQPQHF. CDR3 bases: TGTGCCAGCTCGGACAGCCCAACTTCGAATCAGCCCCAGCATTTT.

The V call is TRBV6-5, the J call TRBJ2-6; no clear D. Trimming pared 6 bases from V and 1 base from J, leaving 10 bases between. Per germline, CDR1 MNHEY and CDR2 SVGAGI. The CDR3 is 15 amino acids. The DNA for the CDR3 is TGTGCCAGCAGCCCGAGCCCGTCTGGGGCCAACGTCCTGACTTTC. This codes for CASSPSPSGANVLTF.

The chain links TRBV25-1 to TRBJ1-2; 7 nucleotides agree with TRBD1. Germline V gives CDR1 MGHDK, CDR2 SYGVNS. The ends lost 0 bases at V and 4 bases at J; junction bases unmatched: 8. The CDR3 loop spans 16 amino acids. CDR3 protein: CASSEYSHRGGYGYTF. CDR3 coding DNA: TGTGCCAGCAGTGAATATTCTCACAGGGGCGGCTATGGCTACACCTTC.

This chain's CDR3 is CSVARTSGSGDTQYF. CDR3 DNA: TGCAGCGTAGCTCGGACTAGCGGGAGTGGGGATACGCAGTATTTT. The chain carries TRBV29-1 and TRBJ2-3, with 13 bases lining up with TRBD2. The germline V gene encodes CDR1 SQVTM and CDR2 ANQGSEA. The CDR3 is made up of 15 amino acids. V lost 6 bases to trimming and J lost 6 bases; unmatched junction nucleotides: 9.

This rearrangement joins TRBV19 to TRBJ1-1, with D tentatively TRBD1 (6 bases). CDR1 is LNHDA and CDR2 is SQIVND in the germline V gene (reference sequence). This CDR3 contains 16 residues. Trimming cost V 2 bases and J 4 bases, with 17 bases left between them. In nucleotides, the CDR3 is TGTGCCAGTAGTATATCCCCCAGGGGAAGGGGCACTGAAGCTTTCTTT. The encoded protein is CASSISPRGRGTEAFF.

CDR3 in amino acids: CASSYEASEKLFF. CDR3 in DNA: TGTGCCAGCAGTTACGAGGCGAGTGAAAAACTGTTTTTT. The chain carries TRBV6-5 and TRBJ1-4; the D is unclear. V was trimmed by 2 bases and J by 7 bases, leaving 8 bases between them. From germline, CDR1 is MNHEY and CDR2 SVGAGI. The CDR3 totals 13 residues.

The V call is TRBV30, the J call TRBJ1-2; no definite D call. The CDR3 contains 14 residues. Trimming left V 0 bases short and J 1 base short, with 9 bases between. Germline loops: CDR1 GTSNPN, CDR2 SVGIG (reference sequence). CDR3 region: CAWSVLKDNYGYTF. CDR3 nucleotides: TGTGCCTGGAGTGTACTAAAGGATAACTATGGCTACACCTTC.

The sample holds one count of this clone. V is TRBV19 and J is TRBJ2-1; 8 bases agree with TRBD2. Germline V lookup: CDR1 LNHDA, CDR2 SQIVND (reference sequence). Losses at the gene ends were 4 bases for V and 6 bases for J; bases not matched to a gene: 11. This CDR3 has 16 amino acids. This CDR3 reads CASSTLPRTSLNEQFF. The CDR3 DNA follows: TGTGCCAGTAGTACCCTGCCGCGGACTAGCCTCAATGAGCAGTTCTTC.

The chain links TRBV29-1 to TRBJ2-7, with TRBD1 identical over 8 bases. There are 14 residues in the CDR3. V was pared by 5 bases and J by 0 bases, with 6 bases of the junction left unmatched. Germline CDR1 SQVTM, CDR2 ANQGSEA. CDR3 sequence: CSVLGRGPSYEQYF. The CDR3 nucleotides are TGCAGCGTTCTGGGCAGGGGGCCCTCCTACGAGCAGTACTTC.

The V gene is TRBV5-1, the J gene TRBJ1-2; D ambiguous. Germline V gives CDR1 SGHRS, CDR2 YFSETQ. V was trimmed by 4 bases and J by 4 bases, leaving 8 bases between them. CDR3 length: 12 amino acids. The CDR3 region has the DNA TGCGCCAGCAGCGCACAGAGCTATGGCTACACCTTC. It codes for CASSAQSYGYTF.

This clone came up once. The chain couples TRBV29-1 to TRBJ2-5, with 7 bases identical to TRBD2. Germline CDR1 is SQVTM and CDR2 is ANQGSEA. The J segment lost 2 bases and the V segment lost 8 bases, leaving 8 bases of the junction unmatched. CDR3 length: 13 amino acids. The DNA of the CDR3 is TGCAGCCGCTTACAACTAGCGCAAGAGACCCAGTACTTC. It codes for CSRLQLAQETQYF.

This clone was counted a single time. This chain joins TRBV5-6 and TRBJ2-7; maybe TRBD1 (5 bases). Trimming removed 0 bases at V and 7 bases at J, with 14 bases between. CDR3 size: 14 residues. Germline CDR1 and CDR2: SGHDT and YYEEEE. CDR3 bases: TGTGCCAGCAGCTTGGACTTAGGGGCTGGGGAGCAGTACTTC. It is translated as CASSLDLGAGEQYF.

The J gene is TRBJ2-3, the V gene TRBV5-5; 8 bases agree with TRBD1. Trimming removed 3 bases from V and 4 bases from J; junction bases left unmatched: 10. CDR3 length equals 16 residues. Germline V gene sequence: CDR1 SGHKS, CDR2 YYEKEE (reference sequence). The CDR3: CASSSKTGAPSDTQYF. CDR3 DNA: TGTGCCAGCAGCTCGAAGACAGGGGCCCCCTCAGATACGCAGTATTTT.